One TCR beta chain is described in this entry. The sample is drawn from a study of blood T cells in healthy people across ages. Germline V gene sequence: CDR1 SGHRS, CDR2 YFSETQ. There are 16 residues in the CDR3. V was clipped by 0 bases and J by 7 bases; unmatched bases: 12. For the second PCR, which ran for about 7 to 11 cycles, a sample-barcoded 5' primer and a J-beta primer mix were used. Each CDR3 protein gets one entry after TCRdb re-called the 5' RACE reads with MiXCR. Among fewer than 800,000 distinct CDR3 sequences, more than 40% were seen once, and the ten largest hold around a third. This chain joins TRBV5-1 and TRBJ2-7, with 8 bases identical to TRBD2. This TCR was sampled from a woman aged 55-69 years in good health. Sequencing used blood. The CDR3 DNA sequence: TGCGCCAGCAGCTTGGGGCCAGCGGGAGTTGTTAATGAGCAGTACTTC. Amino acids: CASSLGPAGVVNEQYF.